These 26 T cell receptor beta chains share one sample of origin, sequenced in a study of T cell changes during pregnancy in multiple sclerosis. TCRdb's table, derived via immunoSEQ multiplex PCR, lists solely in-frame clones and lacks some. The table includes 65,000 to 85,000 clones, more than 75% detected once. This specimen was peripheral blood, taken in the third trimester of pregnancy. The receptors were sampled from a female donor with multiple sclerosis, enrolled in a pregnancy study.

The chain couples TRBV18 to TRBJ2-5; TRBD1 is a possible D gene (5 bases). The germline V gene has CDR1 KGHSH and CDR2 LQKENI. The CDR3 has 16 residues. The V gene lost 4 bases and the J gene lost 4 bases, with 19 bases spanning the gap. In DNA form, the CDR3 reads TGTGCCAGCTCACTGTTAGGACAAGGCTACCCAGAGACCCAGTACTTC. Translation: CASSLLGQGYPETQYF.

This clone was counted once. The J gene is TRBJ1-1, the V gene TRBV12-5; TRBD1 is a possible D gene (5 bases). Germline CDR1 is LGHNT and CDR2 is FRNRAP. The CDR3 has 15 residues. The ends were cut back, 1 base at V and 4 bases at J, with 13 bases in the middle. The CDR3 DNA reads as TGTGCTAGTGGTTTGGCAAAGGGGTCGGGCACTGAAGCTTTCTTT. This encodes CASGLAKGSGTEAFF.

J is TRBJ2-1 and V is TRBV7-3; TRBD1 is a possible D gene (6 bases). Germline values: CDR1 SGHTA, CDR2 FQGTGA. CDR3 length: 17 amino acids. The ends were cut back, 5 bases at V and 2 bases at J, with 19 bases in the middle. This chain's CDR3 is CASSAQASRGAYNEQFF. In DNA, the CDR3 is TGTGCCAGCAGCGCCCAGGCCAGCAGGGGTGCCTACAATGAGCAGTTCTTC.

The chain has TRBV10-3 and TRBJ1-1; D uncertain. This CDR3 spans 14 amino acids. The germline gives CDR1 ENHRY, CDR2 SYGVKD. Trimming removed 5 bases at V and 5 bases at J, with 15 bases between. The CDR3 sequence is CAISFTSIGTEAFF. The CDR3 DNA follows: TGTGCCATCAGTTTCACCTCGATCGGGACTGAAGCTTTCTTT.

In DNA form, the CDR3 reads TGTGCCAGCAGTTACTCGTTCTCAACTAATGAAAAACTGTTTTTT. Its translation: CASSYSFSTNEKLFF. V usage is TRBV6-6 and J usage is TRBJ1-4; D unclear. The CDR3 runs to 15 residues. With 0 bases removed from V and 0 bases from J, the gap between germline ends came to 5 bases. Germline assignment: CDR1 MNHNY and CDR2 SVGAGI (reference sequence).

The chain recombines TRBV27 with TRBJ2-6, with 13 bases matching TRBD2. The V gene end was trimmed by 10 bases and the J gene end by 6 bases; junction bases not matched to a gene: 12. This CDR3 is 17 amino acids long. Germline values: CDR1 MNHEY, CDR2 SMNVEV (reference sequence). The CDR3 loop is CATRLAGGSSTANVLTF. The CDR3 bases are TGTGCCACCAGACTAGCGGGGGGCTCTTCAACGGCCAACGTCCTGACTTTC.

The chain links TRBV5-8 to TRBJ1-6; TRBD1 agrees at 8 bases. The junction had 9 bases not matched to a gene; V was cut back by 3 bases and J by 10 bases. Germline V gene lookup returns CDR1 SGHTS and CDR2 YDEGEE. The length of the CDR3 is 15 residues. In DNA form, the CDR3 reads TGTGCCAGCAGCTCTGGGACAGGCAGAGGGTCACCCCTCCACTTT. It specifies CASSSGTGRGSPLHF.

The chain uses TRBV7-9 and TRBJ2-5; D unresolved. Germline V gives CDR1 SEHNR, CDR2 FQNEAQ (reference sequence). This CDR3 is 13 amino acids long. V lost 4 bases and J lost 3, with 9 bases in between. The CDR3 spells CASSSYSKETQYF. For the CDR3, the DNA is TGTGCCAGCAGCTCATACAGCAAAGAGACCCAGTACTTC. Full variable domain (missing parts from reference TRBV7-9 and TRBJ2-5): DTGVSQNPRHKITKRGQNVTFRCDPISEHNRLYWYRQTLGQGPEFLTYFQNEAQLEKSRLLSDRFSAERPKGSFSTLEIQRTEQGDSAMYLCASSSYSKETQYFGPGTRLLVL.

The J gene is TRBJ2-1, the V gene TRBV2; TRBD2 matches 10 bases. The CDR3 sequence is 15 residues long. Germline V gene lookup returns CDR1 SNHLY and CDR2 FYNNEI. The ends lost 3 bases at V and 8 bases at J; junction bases unmatched: 7. The CDR3 DNA sequence: TGTGCCAGCAGTGAGAAGCGGGGGGGCCGCGATGAGCAGTTCTTC. It codes for CASSEKRGGRDEQFF.

CDR3 DNA sequence: TGCAGTGCTCGAAGACAGTACGAGCAGTACTTC. It translates to CSARRQYEQYF. The chain joins TRBV20-1 to TRBJ2-7, with D possibly matching TRBD1 (5 bases). V was clipped by 5 bases and J by 4 bases, with 9 bases between them. The CDR3 is 11 amino acids. Germline CDR1 DFQATT, CDR2 SNEGSKA (reference sequence).

This clone has only a few counts. V is TRBV20-1 and J is TRBJ1-2, with D perhaps TRBD1 (5 bases). The V gene's germline CDR1 is DFQATT and CDR2 SNEGSKA (reference sequence). V was shortened by 0 bases and J by 8 bases, with 7 bases between the two germline ends. The CDR3 covers 11 residues. In nucleotides, the CDR3 is TGCAGTGCTAGAGATCGGACAGGCTACACCTTC. Encoded protein: CSARDRTGYTF.

This clone was counted once. The chain recombines TRBV7-9 with TRBJ2-4, with 12 bases fitting TRBD2. Germline values: CDR1 SEHNR, CDR2 FQNEAQ (reference sequence). Trimming at V came to 1 base and at J to 0 bases, leaving 7 bases not matched to a gene. The CDR3 extends over 19 amino acids. Here the CDR3 reads CASSLGGASGGAAKNIQYF. The CDR3 nucleotides are TGTGCCAGCAGCTTAGGTGGCGCTAGCGGGGGGGCAGCCAAAAACATTCAGTACTTC. Combining the CDR3 with reference TRBV7-9 and TRBJ2-4 gives the whole variable domain DTGVSQNPRHKITKRGQNVTFRCDPISEHNRLYWYRQTLGQGPEFLTYFQNEAQLEKSRLLSDRFSAERPKGSFSTLEIQRTEQGDSAMYLCASSLGGASGGAAKNIQYFGAGTRLSVL.

The V and J genes are TRBV5-1 and TRBJ2-1; weak D call: TRBD2 (5 bases). Germline CDR1 is SGHRS and CDR2 is YFSETQ. CDR3 length: 16 amino acids. Trimming took 0 bases from V and 4 from J, leaving 14 bases between them. The chain's CDR3 is CASSLGVGNTYNEQFF. The DNA of the CDR3 is TGCGCCAGCAGCTTGGGGGTCGGGAACACTTACAATGAGCAGTTCTTC.

The V and J genes are TRBV2 and TRBJ2-6; D is ambiguous. The CDR3 covers 12 residues. V lost 8 bases, J lost 2 bases, and 4 bases lay in between. Looked up from germline, CDR1 is SNHLY and CDR2 is FYNNEI. In nucleotides, the CDR3 is TGTGCCAGCCTTACTGGGGCCAACGTCCTGACTTTC. This codes for CASLTGANVLTF.

The chain joins TRBV6-6 to TRBJ1-6; D may be TRBD1 (6 bases). The CDR3 is made up of 13 amino acids. Germline V CDR1 and CDR2: MNHNY, SVGAGI (reference sequence). V shed 6 bases and J shed 8 bases, with 11 bases lying between them. CDR3 nucleotides: TGTGCCAGCAGCGGCAGGGGCCATTCACCCCTCCACTTT. Translated, it gives CASSGRGHSPLHF.

The CDR3 is CASRDRDNSPLHF. The CDR3 DNA is TGTGCCAGTAGGGACAGGGATAATTCACCCCTCCACTTT. The genes are TRBV19 and TRBJ1-6, with 8 positions matching TRBD1. This CDR3 has 13 residues. Germline V gene sequence: CDR1 LNHDA, CDR2 SQIVND (reference sequence). V shed 6 bases and J 5 bases; nucleotides not matched to a gene: 0.

The chain uses TRBV5-1 and TRBJ2-5; D unclear. The germline V gene encodes CDR1 SGHRS and CDR2 YFSETQ. Trimming removed 0 bases at V and 1 base at J, with 13 bases between. CDR3 size: 16 residues. The CDR3 region is CASSLGQSSLQETQYF. The CDR3 nucleotides read TGCGCCAGCAGCTTGGGCCAGTCGTCCCTCCAAGAGACCCAGTACTTC.

CDR3 DNA sequence: TGTGCCAGCAGTTTAGGGGCCTTCGCTGGAAACACCATATATTTT. Amino acids: CASSLGAFAGNTIYF. This sequence joins TRBV28 and TRBJ1-3, with D perhaps TRBD1 (5 bases). Trimming removed 2 bases from V and 2 bases from J, with 10 bases in between. CDR1 is MDHEN, CDR2 SYDVKM, per germline. The CDR3 is made up of 15 amino acids.

The DNA for the CDR3 is TGTGCCAGCAGTCCGGACAGGAATTCACCCCTCCACTTT. Translation gives CASSPDRNSPLHF. V gene TRBV2 combines with J gene TRBJ1-6, with 7 bases matching TRBD1. This CDR3 is 13 amino acids long. Germline CDR1 reads SNHLY; CDR2 reads FYNNEI. Trimming took 5 bases from V and 7 from J; bases not matched to a gene: 2.

This chain uses TRBV13 with TRBJ1-6, with D possibly being TRBD1 (5 bases). The CDR3 loop spans 15 amino acids. Looked up from germline, CDR1 is PRHDT and CDR2 is FYEKMQ (reference sequence). V was trimmed by 0 bases and J by 5 bases, leaving 8 bases between them. The CDR3 protein is CASSLGGGNNSPLHF. The CDR3 DNA follows: TGTGCCAGCAGCTTAGGCGGGGGGAATAATTCACCCCTCCACTTT.

J is TRBJ1-2 and V is TRBV9; 8 nucleotides align to TRBD1. This CDR3 has 16 residues. Germline CDR1 reads SGDLS; CDR2 reads YYNGEE. V lost 4 bases, J lost 4 bases, and 12 bases stayed unmatched. The CDR3 DNA is TGTGCCAGCAGCCCCCGTTTTGGACAGGGAGGCTATGGCTACACCTTC. It specifies CASSPRFGQGGYGYTF.

This clone is a singleton in its sample. This chain connects TRBV5-6 to TRBJ1-2; D remains unclear. This CDR3 is 15 amino acids long. CDR1 and CDR2 from the germline V gene are SGHDT and YYEEEE. With 2 bases removed from V and 6 bases from J, the gap between germline ends came to 17 bases. CDR3 bases: TGTGCCAGCAGCTTAGGAGTTGGCTCTCGGGATGGCTACACCTTC. As protein: CASSLGVGSRDGYTF. The full variable domain, in which reference TRBV5-6 and TRBJ1-2 provide the parts outside the CDR3, is DAGVTQSPTHLIKTRGQQVTLRCSPKSGHDTVSWYQQALGQGPQFIFQYYEEEERQRGNFPDRFSGHQFPNYSSELNVNALLLGDSALYLCASSLGVGSRDGYTFGSGTRLTVV.

The chain joins TRBV5-1 to TRBJ2-3; TRBD2 aligns across 9 bases. The germline V gene encodes CDR1 SGHRS and CDR2 YFSETQ. CDR3 length: 16 amino acids. The junction had 6 bases not matched to a gene; V was cut back by 4 bases and J by 0 bases. The CDR3 bases are TGCGCCAGCAGCGGATTCAGCGGGGGGAGCACAGATACGCAGTATTTT. This translates into CASSGFSGGSTDTQYF.

The chain uses TRBV7-3 and TRBJ1-1; D is unresolved. Germline V gene sequence: CDR1 SGHTA, CDR2 FQGTGA. V was shortened by 3 bases and J by 4 bases, with 12 bases between the two germline ends. This CDR3 contains 14 residues. The CDR3 region is CASSLVGRSTEAFF. The CDR3 region has the DNA TGTGCCAGCAGCTTGGTAGGCCGGAGCACTGAAGCTTTCTTT.

This rearrangement joins TRBV7-2 to TRBJ1-2; D possibly corresponds to TRBD1 (6 bases). CDR3 length: 12 residues. The V gene's germline CDR1 is SGHTA and CDR2 FQGNSA. The V gene lost 4 bases and the J gene lost 8 bases, with 11 bases spanning the gap. The CDR3 loop is CASSSRTEGYTF. CDR3 coding DNA: TGTGCCAGCAGCTCTAGGACAGAGGGCTACACCTTC.

This clone was observed a single time. J is TRBJ2-3 and V is TRBV29-1, with D unresolved. The CDR3 spans 12 residues. CDR1 is SQVTM and CDR2 is ANQGSEA in the germline V gene. Deletions cut 1 base from V and 3 bases from J, with 5 bases between. The CDR3, as DNA: TGCAGCGTTGAAGCCGGGACAGATACGCAGTATTTT. This sequence encodes CSVEAGTDTQYF.